The present TCR beta chain was sequenced within a study of blood T cell repertoires in COVID-19. Study-level background: Spain, Italy and the United States supplied samples that represented acute and convalescent COVID-19. PBMCs, B-cell-depleted T cells, or T cells were the source of the cDNA or gDNA that made up the material.

This clone was counted only a few times. Under the authors' procedure: Reference gene primer amplification yielded estimated nucleated cell counts. Clones were sequenced by immunoSEQ multiplex PCR, and TCRdb holds only the in-frame ones, with some missing. Clonal size and the V and J genes are those of that table, whereas D and trimming came from the DNA. The data contain 120,000 to 150,000 clones, around 84% of them singletons. The CDR3 is made up of 12 amino acids. Germline V gives CDR1 MGHRA, CDR2 YSYEKL. V was clipped by 2 bases and J by 8 bases, with 6 bases between them. Material: peripheral blood. The rearrangement links TRBV4-1 to TRBJ2-2; D is uncertain. The receptor comes from a human donor in a cohort sampled during active COVID-19. CDR3 bases: TGCGCCAGCAGCCAAAATTCGGGGGAGCTGTTTTTT. This encodes CASSQNSGELFF.